This record looks at one T cell receptor beta chain sequence and its context. Its antigen is not known. Only in-frame clones appear in the TCRdb table, and some are missing; sequencing was by immunoSEQ multiplex PCR. Counted here are roughly 40,000 clones, around 80% occurring once; the ten biggest clones make up around a third. Time point defined: cycle 4 day 1 (C4D1), after less than 7 weeks of nivolumab. Every single patient, without exception, relapsed after autologous stem cell transplantation, and brentuximab vedotin exposure varied. These data come from a study of PD-1 blockade in classical Hodgkin lymphoma. Study details: Once every 2 weeks, patients received intravenous nivolumab at 3 mg/kg.

Whole-study findings and limits: What caused the repertoire differences, perhaps disease activity or prior therapy, remains undefined. Patients starting nivolumab under 1 year after ASCT were excluded. The CD4+ diversity rise by C4D1 was clearest in complete responders.

The germline V gene encodes CDR1 LNHDA and CDR2 SQIVND (reference sequence). The CDR3 runs to 14 residues. The V segment lost 3 bases and the J segment 4 bases; nucleotides outside the gene matches: 5. J is TRBJ1-1 and V is TRBV19; 7 bases match TRBD1. The TCR originated in a human donor with classical Hodgkin lymphoma. Sample: peripheral blood mononuclear cells (PBMCs), taken before the fourth cycle of nivolumab. The CDR3 DNA sequence: TGTGCCAGTAGTATGAGGGACAGCGGCACTGAAGCTTTCTTT. It specifies CASSMRDSGTEAFF.